This is a list of T cell receptor beta chains from one sample in a study of neoadjuvant nivolumab and ipilimumab in lung cancer. Sequencing was performed with immunoSEQ multiplex PCR; in TCRdb, only in-frame clones are kept and a portion is missing. The sample has 25,000 to 35,000 clones; 92% are singletons. The sample here was peripheral blood, taken after neoadjuvant nivolumab, alone or with ipilimumab, at or shortly before surgery. These receptors were collected from an adult with non-small cell lung cancer. Each CDR3 is given without its conserved first and last residue. The D gene is left open where the match is weak. The size field is filled for only some rows; it gives once, few, many or a size class.

clone size	J gene	D gene	V gene	CDR3 protein
-	TRBJ2-2	TRBD2	TRBV2	ASRTPSGANTGELF
-	TRBJ1-2	-	TRBV14	ASSQDRKGWYGYT
once	TRBJ2-5	-	TRBV7-7	ASSPHPAGEETQY
-	TRBJ2-1	-	TRBV29-1	SVEVQGHEQF
once	TRBJ2-1	-	TRBV6-1	ASIDGLFNEQF
-	TRBJ1-1	-	TRBV7-3	ASSLSLGSTEAF
-	TRBJ1-1	-	TRBV5-1	ASSLGGGGTTEAF
-	TRBJ1-1	-	TRBV19	ASSRGVWNTEAF
-	TRBJ2-5	TRBD2	TRBV11-2	ASSSETSGSFQETQY
once	TRBJ2-7	TRBD2	TRBV5-4	ASSLAPSGSPYEQY
-	TRBJ2-1	TRBD1	TRBV5-1	ASSLRWTGSYNEQF
few	TRBJ2-1	-	TRBV7-8	ASRPQNNKGNEQF
once	TRBJ2-7	TRBD1	TRBV7-9	ASSVGTGMYEQY
-	TRBJ2-3	TRBD2	TRBV5-5	ASSLVGGGSTDTQY
-	TRBJ2-6	-	TRBV29-1	SVETSGANVLT
-	TRBJ2-3	-	TRBV7-9	ASSPTGEGADTQY
-	TRBJ1-5	-	TRBV6-1	ASSDPPQGLSNQPQH
-	TRBJ2-3	TRBD2	TRBV5-1	ASSPTSGVADTQY
-	TRBJ2-1	-	TRBV5-1	ASSLVFGGPADEQF
-	TRBJ2-7	-	TRBV20-1	SALGLNEQY
-	TRBJ2-1	-	TRBV7-3	ASSRLRLQF
-	TRBJ2-5	-	TRBV7-2	ASSDDSWTQY
-	TRBJ1-2	-	TRBV18	ASSPLTDSYYGYT
-	TRBJ2-6	TRBD1	TRBV5-1	ASSLTGTGGNSGANVLT
-	TRBJ2-1	TRBD2	TRBV9	ASSVGLAGGGSYNEQF
-	TRBJ2-3	-	TRBV6-1	ASSEIRQGGRDTQY
-	TRBJ1-2	-	TRBV7-2	ASRLAGGNYGYT
-	TRBJ1-2	-	TRBV6-5	ASSYSGSTMGYT
-	TRBJ1-1	TRBD1	TRBV19	ASSAQGTTEAF
-	TRBJ2-1	TRBD1	TRBV11-1	ATSKGTGIYNEQF
-	TRBJ2-7	TRBD2	TRBV7-8	ASSLALDSGRYEQY
once	TRBJ1-2	TRBD1	TRBV7-8	ASSAKRTGVGYT
once	TRBJ2-3	-	TRBV9	ASSVGAGASGTDTQY
-	TRBJ2-1	-	TRBV6-5	ASSYSRGLKGNEQF
-	TRBJ1-1	-	TRBV25-1	ASSDHSMGWRAEAF
-	TRBJ1-2	-	TRBV29-1	SVTGLYGYT
-	TRBJ2-3	-	TRBV5-5	ASSLGVGRGTDTQY
-	TRBJ2-3	-	TRBV29-1	SSDTSTDTQY
-	TRBJ1-5	-	TRBV4-2	ASSQDQEGGGQPQH
-	TRBJ1-1	-	TRBV10-1	ASSGNRNTEAF
-	TRBJ1-2	-	TRBV29-1	SVEDGANYGYT
-	TRBJ1-5	-	TRBV18	ASSPTQPQH
-	TRBJ1-2	TRBD1	TRBV2	ASTVTGDYGYT
-	TRBJ1-5	TRBD1	TRBV19	ASRDRAINQPQH
once	TRBJ2-3	TRBD2	TRBV5-4	ASSLGLAGGATQY
-	TRBJ1-1	TRBD1	TRBV2	ASSGRTGPNTEAF
-	TRBJ1-1	-	TRBV12-5	ASGLPNEATEAF
-	TRBJ1-3	TRBD1	TRBV7-9	ASSPQTGAGNTIY
-	TRBJ1-3	TRBD1	TRBV6-6	ASRGTAGNTIY
-	TRBJ1-5	-	TRBV5-5	ASSLFGNQPQH
-	TRBJ2-5	-	TRBV28	ASMSPGPRH